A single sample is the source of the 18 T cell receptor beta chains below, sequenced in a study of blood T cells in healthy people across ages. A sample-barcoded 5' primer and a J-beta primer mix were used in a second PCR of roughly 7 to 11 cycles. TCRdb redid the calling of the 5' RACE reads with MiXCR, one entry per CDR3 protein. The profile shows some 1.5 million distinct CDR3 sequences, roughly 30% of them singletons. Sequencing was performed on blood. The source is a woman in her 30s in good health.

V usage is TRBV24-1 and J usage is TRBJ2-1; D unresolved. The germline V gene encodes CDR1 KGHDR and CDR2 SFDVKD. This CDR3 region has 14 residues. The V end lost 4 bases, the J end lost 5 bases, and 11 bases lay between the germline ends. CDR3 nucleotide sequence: TGTGCCACCAGTGAGCCAGGTGGGGACAATGAGCAGTTCTTC. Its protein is CATSEPGGDNEQFF.

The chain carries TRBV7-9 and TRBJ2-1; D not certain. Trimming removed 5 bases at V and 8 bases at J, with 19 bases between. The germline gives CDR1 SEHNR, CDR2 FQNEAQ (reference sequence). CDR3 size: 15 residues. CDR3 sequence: CASSTRADVGDEQFF. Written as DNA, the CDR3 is TGTGCCAGCAGCACTCGGGCCGACGTTGGCGATGAGCAGTTCTTC.

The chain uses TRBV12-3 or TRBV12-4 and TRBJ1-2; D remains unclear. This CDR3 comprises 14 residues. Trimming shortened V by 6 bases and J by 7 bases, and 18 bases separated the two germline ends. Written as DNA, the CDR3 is TGTGCCAGCAGCCGAAGGACCTTCAAGGGTGGCTACACCTTC. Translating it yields CASSRRTFKGGYTF.

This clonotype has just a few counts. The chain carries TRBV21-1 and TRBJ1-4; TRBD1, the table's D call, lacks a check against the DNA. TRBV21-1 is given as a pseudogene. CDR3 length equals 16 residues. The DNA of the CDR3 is TGTGCCAGCAGCAAAGAGTCAGGACAGGGAAATGAAAAACTGTTTTTT. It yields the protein CASSKESGQGNEKLFF.

Written as DNA, the CDR3 is TGTGCTAGTGGTTTGGTACGGGTAGCGGACCATGAGCAGTTCTTC. Translated, it gives CASGLVRVADHEQFF. The chain is built from TRBV12-5 and TRBJ2-1; possibly TRBD2 for D (6 bases). There are 15 residues in the CDR3. The germline V gene has CDR1 LGHNT and CDR2 FRNRAP. The V gene lost 0 bases and the J gene lost 8 bases, with 14 bases spanning the gap.

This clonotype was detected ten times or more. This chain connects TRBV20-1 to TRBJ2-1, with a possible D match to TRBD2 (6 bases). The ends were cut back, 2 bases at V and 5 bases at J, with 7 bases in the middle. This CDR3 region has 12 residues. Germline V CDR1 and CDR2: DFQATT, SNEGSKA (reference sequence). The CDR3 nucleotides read TGCAGTGCTAGACTAGCGAACAATGAGCAGTTCTTC. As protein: CSARLANNEQFF.

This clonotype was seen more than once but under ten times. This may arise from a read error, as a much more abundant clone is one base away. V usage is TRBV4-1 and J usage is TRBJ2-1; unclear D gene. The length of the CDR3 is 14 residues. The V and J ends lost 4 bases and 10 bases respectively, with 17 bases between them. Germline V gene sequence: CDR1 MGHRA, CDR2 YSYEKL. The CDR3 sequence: CASSPESEYYEQFF. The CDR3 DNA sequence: TGCGCCAGCAGCCCTGAAAGTGAATACTACGAGCAGTTCTTC.

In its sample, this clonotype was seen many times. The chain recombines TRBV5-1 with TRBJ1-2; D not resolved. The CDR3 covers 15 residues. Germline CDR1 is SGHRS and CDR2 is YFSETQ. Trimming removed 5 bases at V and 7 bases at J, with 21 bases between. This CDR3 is CASSRELGRATGYTF. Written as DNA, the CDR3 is TGCGCCAGCAGTCGTGAGTTGGGCAGAGCAACTGGCTACACCTTC.

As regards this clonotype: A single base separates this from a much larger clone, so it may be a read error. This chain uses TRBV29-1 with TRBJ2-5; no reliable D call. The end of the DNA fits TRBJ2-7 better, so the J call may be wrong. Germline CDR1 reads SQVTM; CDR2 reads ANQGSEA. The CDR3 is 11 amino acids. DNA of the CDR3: TGCAGCGTTACCACAGTGGACGAGCAGTACTTC. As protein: CSVTTVDEQYF.

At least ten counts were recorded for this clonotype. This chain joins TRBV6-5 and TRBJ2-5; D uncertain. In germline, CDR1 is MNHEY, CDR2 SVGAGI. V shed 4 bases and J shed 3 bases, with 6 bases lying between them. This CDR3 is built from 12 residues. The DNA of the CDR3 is TGTGCCAGCAGTTCCCCTGAAGAGACCCAGTACTTC. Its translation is CASSSPEETQYF.

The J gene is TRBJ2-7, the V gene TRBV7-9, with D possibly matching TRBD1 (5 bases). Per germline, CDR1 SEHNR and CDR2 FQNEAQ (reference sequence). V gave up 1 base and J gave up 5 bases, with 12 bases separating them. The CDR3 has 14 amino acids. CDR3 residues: CASSLEGQGDEQYF. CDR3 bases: TGTGCCAGCAGCTTAGAAGGGCAGGGCGACGAGCAGTACTTC.

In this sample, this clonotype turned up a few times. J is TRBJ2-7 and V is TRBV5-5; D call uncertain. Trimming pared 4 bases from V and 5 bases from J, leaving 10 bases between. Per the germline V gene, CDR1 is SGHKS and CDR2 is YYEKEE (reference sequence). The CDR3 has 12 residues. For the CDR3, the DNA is TGTGCCAGCAGCCCCGCTTGTGACGAGCAGTACTTC. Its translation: CASSPACDEQYF.

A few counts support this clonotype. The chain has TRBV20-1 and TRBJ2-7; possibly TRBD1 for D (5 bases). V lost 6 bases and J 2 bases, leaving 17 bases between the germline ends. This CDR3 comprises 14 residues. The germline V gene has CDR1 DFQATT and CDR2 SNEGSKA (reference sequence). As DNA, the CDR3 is TGCAGTGCAGTCCGATCGGACAACCCCTACGAGCAGTACTTC. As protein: CSAVRSDNPYEQYF.

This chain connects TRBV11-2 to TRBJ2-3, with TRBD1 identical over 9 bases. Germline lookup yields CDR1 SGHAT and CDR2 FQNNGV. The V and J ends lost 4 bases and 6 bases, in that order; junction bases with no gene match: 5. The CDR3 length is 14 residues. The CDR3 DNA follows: TGTGCCAGCAGCTCAGGGACAGGGCTTGATACGCAGTATTTT. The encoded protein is CASSSGTGLDTQYF.

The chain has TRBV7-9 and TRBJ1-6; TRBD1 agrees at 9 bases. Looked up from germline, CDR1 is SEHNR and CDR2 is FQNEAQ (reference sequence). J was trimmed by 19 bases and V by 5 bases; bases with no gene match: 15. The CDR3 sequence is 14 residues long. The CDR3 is CASSPGQGNSPPHF. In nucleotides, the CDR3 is TGTGCCAGCAGCCCGGGACAGGGTAATTCACCCCCTCACTTT.

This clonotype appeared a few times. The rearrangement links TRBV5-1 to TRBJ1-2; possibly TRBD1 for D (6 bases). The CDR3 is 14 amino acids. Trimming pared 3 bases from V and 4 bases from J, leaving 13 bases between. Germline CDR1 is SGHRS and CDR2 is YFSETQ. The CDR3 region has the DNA TGCGCCAGCAGCTCTGGACAGCTCGGCTATGGCTACACCTTC. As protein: CASSSGQLGYGYTF.

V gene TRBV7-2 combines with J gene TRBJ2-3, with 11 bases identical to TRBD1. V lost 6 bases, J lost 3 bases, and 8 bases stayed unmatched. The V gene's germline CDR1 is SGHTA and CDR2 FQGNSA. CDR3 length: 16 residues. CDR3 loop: CASSPGGTGGTDTQYF. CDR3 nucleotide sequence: TGTGCCAGCAGTCCTGGGGGGACAGGGGGAACAGATACGCAGTATTTT.

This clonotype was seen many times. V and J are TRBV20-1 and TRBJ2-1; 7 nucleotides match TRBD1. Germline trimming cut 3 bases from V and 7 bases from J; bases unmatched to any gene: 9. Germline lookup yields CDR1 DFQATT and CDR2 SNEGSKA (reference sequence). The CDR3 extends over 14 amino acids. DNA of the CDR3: TGCAGTGCTAGCCGGACAGGCAACCAAAATGAGCAGTTCTTC. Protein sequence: CSASRTGNQNEQFF.